Listed below are T cell receptor beta chains from one sample, sequenced in a study of T-cell reconstitution after alpha-beta-depleted transplantation in children. MiXCR, applied by TCRdb to the PCR reads, yields one record per CDR3 protein. In the table there are 400,000 to 450,000 distinct CDR3 sequences, around two fifths of which are singletons. This sample comprised PBMCs, obtained before TCRalphabeta/CD19-depleted stem cell transplant. These receptors came from a girl under 10 years old with aplastic anemia, due to receive a stem cell transplant. Both conserved end residues are part of each CDR3. The order of the fields is D gene, clone size, J gene, V gene, CDR3 length, CDR3 DNA, CDR3 protein. D genes are given only for firm matches. Part of the rows lack a size; the others show once, few, many or a class for expanded clones.

d_gene: TRBD2; abundance: NA; j_gene: TRBJ2-2; v_gene: TRBV12-3/TRBV12-4; len: 15; CDR3nt: TGTGCCAGCAGCCTGACTAGCGGGAGAACCGGGGAGCTGTTTTTT; CDR3aa: CASSLTSGRTGELFF
d_gene: TRBD2; abundance: few; j_gene: TRBJ2-7; v_gene: TRBV20-1; len: 12; CDR3nt: TGCAGCCTAGCGGGATCTCACTACGAGCAGTACTTC; CDR3aa: CSLAGSHYEQYF
d_gene: NA; abundance: NA; j_gene: TRBJ2-2; v_gene: TRBV28; len: 16; CDR3nt: TGTGCCAGCAGCCTGGTACCCCCGGGGGACACCGGGGAGCTGTTTTTT; CDR3aa: CASSLVPPGDTGELFF
d_gene: TRBD1; abundance: NA; j_gene: TRBJ2-3; v_gene: TRBV18; len: 15; CDR3nt: TGTGCCAGCTCACCTGGACAGGGAGTAGCAGATACGCAGTATTTT; CDR3aa: CASSPGQGVADTQYF
d_gene: NA; abundance: few; j_gene: TRBJ2-7; v_gene: TRBV7-2; len: 13; CDR3nt: TGTGCCAGCAGCCCAGGGGACTCCTACGAGCAGTACTTC; CDR3aa: CASSPGDSYEQYF
d_gene: NA; abundance: many; j_gene: TRBJ2-5; v_gene: TRBV10-3; len: 14; CDR3nt: TGTGCCATCAGCGCCGGGCCCACGAATGGGACCCAGTACTTC; CDR3aa: CAISAGPTNGTQYF
d_gene: NA; abundance: NA; j_gene: TRBJ2-3; v_gene: TRBV29-1; len: 12; CDR3nt: TGCAGCGTTGAGATGGGCACAGATACGCAGTATTTT; CDR3aa: CSVEMGTDTQYF
d_gene: NA; abundance: few; j_gene: TRBJ2-1; v_gene: TRBV7-2; len: 14; CDR3nt: TGTGCCAGCAGCTACAGGGTCGGGGACAATGAGCAGTTCTTC; CDR3aa: CASSYRVGDNEQFF
d_gene: NA; abundance: once; j_gene: TRBJ2-5; v_gene: TRBV28; len: 12; CDR3nt: TGTGCCACCGCAGTGGGGCCTGGGACCCAGTACTTC; CDR3aa: CATAVGPGTQYF
d_gene: TRBD2; abundance: few; j_gene: TRBJ2-7; v_gene: TRBV12-3/TRBV12-4; len: 15; CDR3nt: TGTGCCAGCAGTGCGCCGGGACTAGGTTACGGAGAGCAGTACTTC; CDR3aa: CASSAPGLGYGEQYF
d_gene: NA; abundance: many; j_gene: TRBJ2-5; v_gene: TRBV27; len: 13; CDR3nt: TGTGCCAGCAGTTTCTTTTCCCAAGAGACCCAGTACTTC; CDR3aa: CASSFFSQETQYF
d_gene: TRBD2; abundance: few; j_gene: TRBJ2-7; v_gene: TRBV7-2; len: 14; CDR3nt: TGTGCCAGCAGCACGCTACTAGCGGGAGGCGAGCAGTACTTC; CDR3aa: CASSTLLAGGEQYF
d_gene: NA; abundance: NA; j_gene: TRBJ2-1; v_gene: TRBV11-2; len: 14; CDR3nt: TGTGCCAGCAGCCGAACAATGACAGGCAATGAGCAGTTCTTC; CDR3aa: CASSRTMTGNEQFF
d_gene: NA; abundance: NA; j_gene: TRBJ2-3; v_gene: TRBV7-2; len: 16; CDR3nt: TGTGCCAGCAGCTTATTATCTGAAGTCCTCACAGATACGCAGTATTTT; CDR3aa: CASSLLSEVLTDTQYF
d_gene: NA; abundance: many; j_gene: TRBJ1-4; v_gene: TRBV12-3/TRBV12-4; len: 14; CDR3nt: TGTGCCAGCAGTTTATGGGGAGGGGATGAAAAACTGTTTTTT; CDR3aa: CASSLWGGDEKLFF
d_gene: NA; abundance: few; j_gene: TRBJ2-7; v_gene: TRBV25-1; len: 12; CDR3nt: TGTGCCAGCAGACAGGGTCCAGGGGAGCAGTACTTC; CDR3aa: CASRQGPGEQYF
d_gene: NA; abundance: many; j_gene: TRBJ2-7; v_gene: TRBV20-1; len: 13; CDR3nt: TGCAGTGCTAGAGGGGGGTTACCTTACGAGCAGTACTTC; CDR3aa: CSARGGLPYEQYF
d_gene: TRBD2; abundance: NA; j_gene: TRBJ2-7; v_gene: TRBV20-1; len: 13; CDR3nt: TGCAGTGCCTATAGCGGGGTCTCCTACGAGCAGTACTTC; CDR3aa: CSAYSGVSYEQYF
d_gene: NA; abundance: NA; j_gene: TRBJ1-5; v_gene: TRBV12-5; len: 18; CDR3nt: TGTGCTAGTGGTCCCCCCCGGCCCGACGGGGTAGGCAATCAGCCCCAGCATTTT; CDR3aa: CASGPPRPDGVGNQPQHF
d_gene: NA; abundance: NA; j_gene: TRBJ1-5; v_gene: TRBV3-1; len: 13; CDR3nt: TGTGCCAGCAGCATGGAGGGAGGCCAGCCCCAGCATTTT; CDR3aa: CASSMEGGQPQHF
d_gene: NA; abundance: few; j_gene: TRBJ2-5; v_gene: TRBV28; len: 14; CDR3nt: TGTGCCAGCAGTCGTTCGAGCGGAGGAGAGACCCAGTACTTC; CDR3aa: CASSRSSGGETQYF
d_gene: NA; abundance: few; j_gene: TRBJ2-3; v_gene: TRBV18; len: 15; CDR3nt: TGTGCCAGCTCACCAGGACAGATAGGGACAGATACGCAGTATTTT; CDR3aa: CASSPGQIGTDTQYF
d_gene: NA; abundance: few; j_gene: TRBJ2-3; v_gene: TRBV20-1; len: 13; CDR3nt: TGCAGTGCTACCGGCCATGGGGCAGATACGCAGTATTTT; CDR3aa: CSATGHGADTQYF
d_gene: TRBD1; abundance: few; j_gene: TRBJ1-2; v_gene: TRBV4-1; len: 15; CDR3nt: TGCGCCAGCAGCCCCCAGGGGGGCAACAACTATGGCTACACCTTC; CDR3aa: CASSPQGGNNYGYTF
d_gene: NA; abundance: NA; j_gene: TRBJ1-1; v_gene: TRBV4-1; len: 14; CDR3nt: TGCGCCTCCCGGGGGGTTTTAAAAAACACTGAAGCTTTCTTT; CDR3aa: CASRGVLKNTEAFF
d_gene: NA; abundance: NA; j_gene: TRBJ2-7; v_gene: TRBV2; len: 16; CDR3nt: TGTGCCAGCACTGCCCCGGGGGACCCTACGAGTAGCGAGCAGTACTTC; CDR3aa: CASTAPGDPTSSEQYF
d_gene: NA; abundance: NA; j_gene: TRBJ2-1; v_gene: TRBV6-5; len: 12; CDR3nt: TGTGCCAGTATGGGAGATCGGCATGAGCAGTTCTTC; CDR3aa: CASMGDRHEQFF
d_gene: TRBD1; abundance: NA; j_gene: TRBJ2-1; v_gene: TRBV18; len: 16; CDR3nt: TGTGCCAGCTCACGAGGACCCGGGACAGGGGGGAATGAGCAGTTCTTC; CDR3aa: CASSRGPGTGGNEQFF
d_gene: TRBD2; abundance: once; j_gene: TRBJ2-1; v_gene: TRBV5-1; len: 16; CDR3nt: TGCGCCAGCAGCTTGGCCTTCGGCGGGAGTGGGTTGGAGCAGTTCTTC; CDR3aa: CASSLAFGGSGLEQFF
d_gene: TRBD1; abundance: many; j_gene: TRBJ2-5; v_gene: TRBV27; len: 14; CDR3nt: TGTGCCAGCAGTTTGACAGGGACCCAAGAGACCCAGTACTTC; CDR3aa: CASSLTGTQETQYF
d_gene: TRBD2; abundance: few; j_gene: TRBJ2-1; v_gene: TRBV7-2; len: 16; CDR3nt: TGTGCCAGCAGCTCCCCCAGCGGGAGGGCCTCATATGAGCAGTTCTTC; CDR3aa: CASSSPSGRASYEQFF
d_gene: NA; abundance: NA; j_gene: TRBJ2-7; v_gene: TRBV4-2; len: 13; CDR3nt: TGTGCCAGCAGCCAAGAACAGATCGCCGAGCAGTACTTC; CDR3aa: CASSQEQIAEQYF